The TCR beta chain under discussion was sequenced for a study of T cell responses to AZD1222 COVID-19 vaccine. V lost 3 bases, J lost 7 bases, and 11 bases lay in between. This CDR3 is built from 13 residues. Study results and caveats: Mapped onto spike, vaccine-associated CD4 TCRs spanned it and were dominant at 160-218 and 743-854. Compared with day 0, the breadth and depth of the Spike-specific TCR repertoire rose significantly after two doses of AZD1222. Nearly half of spike-specific TCRs reportedly target variant regions that are unmutated in the B.1.351 and B.1.1.7 variants. Samples come after the peak T cell response, not at day 14.

Clones were sequenced by immunoSEQ multiplex PCR, and TCRdb holds only the in-frame ones, with some missing. In the table there are some 170,000 clones, approximately 90% of which are singletons. Concerning this clone: Its antigen is as yet unknown.

The sequenced sample was peripheral blood, obtained 28 days after the second dose of the MenACWY control vaccine. The chain has TRBV23-1 and TRBJ2-3; D gene unclear. TRBV23-1 is flagged as an ORF with uncertain function. The clonotype was recovered from an adult who received the MenACWY meningococcal vaccine as a control. This chain's CDR3 is CASSQVHSNTQYF. Written as DNA, the CDR3 is TGCGCCAGCAGTCAGGTTCACTCGAATACGCAGTATTTT.